These T cell receptor beta chains were read from a single sample in a study of human T cells and chemical hapten exposure. TCRdb ran MiXCR on the RACE reads and lists one entry per CDR3 protein. The repertoire consists of about 380,000 distinct CDR3 sequences, with more than 4.5% occurring once and the leading ten covering 2.5% to 3%. Source: whole blood, taken in connection with sensitization to the hapten diphenylcyclopropenone (DPC). The receptors were sampled from a woman between 45 and 65 years old with alopecia areata. Some clones in this sample may be carry-over from other donors' samples. Each CDR3 is given with its conserved first and last residue. Fields, in order: J gene, V gene, clone size, D gene, CDR3 DNA, CDR3 protein. A D gene is named only where the DNA matches it firmly. The size of a clone is reported for some rows only, either as once, few or many, or as a class for expanded clones.

>TRBJ2-3|TRBV7-9|few|TRBD2
TGTGCCAGCAGCGCCCGGACTAGCGGGATTGGCACAGATACGCAGTATTTT
CASSARTSGIGTDTQYF
>TRBJ1-2|TRBV3-1|few|-
TGTGCCAGCAGCCAAGCCATCAAGGCCCATGGCTACACCTTC
CASSQAIKAHGYTF
>TRBJ2-5|TRBV5-1|few|TRBD2
TGCGCCAGCAGCGCCGGGACTAGCGGGTTAGAGACCCAGTACTTC
CASSAGTSGLETQYF
>TRBJ1-4|TRBV20-1|-|-
TGCAGTGCTAGTGGTGAAAAACTGTTTTTT
CSASGEKLFF
>TRBJ2-3|TRBV5-4|-|-
TGTGCCAGCAGCCGGCCCGAAGATACGCAGTATTTT
CASSRPEDTQYF
>TRBJ2-1|TRBV20-1|many|-
TGCAGTGCTAGAGATTCGGTCAGTGAGCAGTTCTTC
CSARDSVSEQFF
>TRBJ2-7|TRBV5-6|few|-
TGTGCCAGCAGCTTGGCAAGTATCTCCTACGAGCAGTACTTC
CASSLASISYEQYF
>TRBJ1-2|TRBV7-2|-|-
TGTGCCAGCAGCTTAGGTACGACAGCCTTCGACTATGGCTACACCTTC
CASSLGTTAFDYGYTF
>TRBJ2-3|TRBV27|-|-
TGTGCCAGCAGTACACGATTGGGGATCACAGATACGCAGTATTTT
CASSTRLGITDTQYF
>TRBJ2-3|TRBV12-3/TRBV12-4|many|TRBD1
TGTGCCAGCAGTCCCCATGAGACAGGGAAAGATACGCAGTATTTT
CASSPHETGKDTQYF
>TRBJ2-3|TRBV20-1|few|TRBD2
TGCAGTGCTCTAGACCCTAGCGGGGGGGCCGGGGGAGATACGCAGTATTTT
CSALDPSGGAGGDTQYF
>TRBJ2-7|TRBV20-1|few|-
TGCAGTGCCACATCTAGCGATACCTACGAGCAGTACTTC
CSATSSDTYEQYF
>TRBJ2-3|TRBV6-2/TRBV6-3|few|-
TGTGCCAGCGCCGACCGGGATTCCCCCCCGGAAAGCACAGATACGCAGTATTTT
CASADRDSPPESTDTQYF
>TRBJ1-5|TRBV6-1|-|TRBD1
TGTGCCAGCAGAGCGGACAGGGGGCGCGAGGTTAATCAGCCCCAGCATTTT
CASRADRGREVNQPQHF
>TRBJ1-5|TRBV29-1|many|-
TGCAGCGTTCGCCTCGACAGCAATCAGCCCCAGCATTTT
CSVRLDSNQPQHF
>TRBJ1-3|TRBV30|few|-
TGTGCCTGGAGTCTCGTACGGTCTGGAAACACCATATATTTT
CAWSLVRSGNTIYF
>TRBJ2-1|TRBV21-1|many|-
TGTGCCCGGCCCTCACTGGCGGGAGGACACAATGAGCAGTTCTTC
CARPSLAGGHNEQFF
>TRBJ2-1|TRBV7-8|many|TRBD2
TGTGCCAGCAGCTTAGCGGAGACTAGCGTATTTAGGCAGTTCTTC
CASSLAETSVFRQFF
>TRBJ2-3|TRBV4-2|many|-
TGTGCCAGCAGCCAAGTAGAAGCTGATATATGGACACTCACAGATACGCAGTATTTT
CASSQVEADIWTLTDTQYF
>TRBJ2-7|TRBV5-4|-|TRBD2
TGTGCCAGCAGCCTAGCGGGGGAACTTTCCTACGAGCAGTACTTC
CASSLAGELSYEQYF
>TRBJ1-5|TRBV6-2/TRBV6-3|many|TRBD1
TGTGCCAGCAGTTTGCACAGGGGACGGCAGCCCCAGCATTTT
CASSLHRGRQPQHF
>TRBJ2-1|TRBV10-3|many|TRBD1
TGTGCCATCAGTGAAAGGACAGGTCGGAGGAATGAGCAGTTCTTC
CAISERTGRRNEQFF
>TRBJ2-5|TRBV6-6|few|-
TGTGCCAGCAGCTCACAGGGACCGTTGGGGACCCAGTACTTC
CASSSQGPLGTQYF
>TRBJ2-1|TRBV30|few|TRBD1
TGTGCTCAGGACAGGGGGCAGACTAGCGATTACAATGAGCAGTTCTTC
CAQDRGQTSDYNEQFF
>TRBJ2-1|TRBV2|-|TRBD2
TGTGCCAGCAGTATCCGGACTAGCGGGAACGGTGAGCAGTTCTTC
CASSIRTSGNGEQFF
>TRBJ2-3|TRBV5-1|many|TRBD2
TGCGCCAGCAGCCCGGGACTAGCGGGGATGGGGGCCCGGAAGGATACGCAGTATTTT
CASSPGLAGMGARKDTQYF
>TRBJ2-7|TRBV12-3/TRBV12-4|many|TRBD1
TGTGCCAGCAGACTCACCGGGACAGGCGCCTACGAGCAGTACTTC
CASRLTGTGAYEQYF
>TRBJ2-5|TRBV9|many|TRBD1
TGTGCCAGCAGCGCCTGGACAGGGGGAGAGACCCAGTACTTC
CASSAWTGGETQYF
>TRBJ1-5|TRBV12-3/TRBV12-4|many|-
TGTGCCAGCAGCTCAGGGTTATTAAGCAATCAGCCCCAGCATTTT
CASSSGLLSNQPQHF
>TRBJ1-5|TRBV7-8|few|TRBD1
TGTGCCAGCAGCTTAGGGGGACAGGCGGGGAATCAGCCCCAGCATTTT
CASSLGGQAGNQPQHF
>TRBJ2-3|TRBV5-1|many|-
TGCGCCGCAGGGGAAGGGCCCACAGATACGCAGTATTTT
CAAGEGPTDTQYF
>TRBJ1-1|TRBV3-1|-|-
TGTGCCAGCAGCCAAGGGGCGGGGTCTGAAGCTTTCTTT
CASSQGAGSEAFF
>TRBJ1-1|TRBV11-2|few|-
TGTGCCAGCAGTATAGATCTGAACACTGAAGCTTTCTTT
CASSIDLNTEAFF
>TRBJ1-6|TRBV7-2|many|-
TGTGCCAGCAGCTTAGTCGGCAGTGGGTCACCCCTCCACTTT
CASSLVGSGSPLHF
>TRBJ2-2|TRBV6-6|many|-
TGTGCCAGCAGTTACGCAATAGGGCAGGGCGGGGAGCTGTTTTTT
CASSYAIGQGGELFF
>TRBJ2-6|TRBV20-1|-|-
TGCAGTGCTAGAGATAACAGGGCTGGGGCCAACGTCCTGACTTTC
CSARDNRAGANVLTF
>TRBJ2-7|TRBV10-3|-|TRBD1
TGTGCCATCAGTGAGCCCGGACAGGGAAAGCAGTACTTC
CAISEPGQGKQYF
>TRBJ1-2|TRBV4-2|few|-
TGTGCCAGCAGCCAAGCTTCGGGGTCGGAGGCTGGCTACACCTTC
CASSQASGSEAGYTF
>TRBJ1-2|TRBV7-6|-|-
TGTGCCAGCAGCTGGGACAAGGGGAGCTACACCTTC
CASSWDKGSYTF
>TRBJ2-7|TRBV5-6|many|-
TGTGCCAGCAGCTGGACCGCCGTGGAGGAGCAGTACTTC
CASSWTAVEEQYF
>TRBJ1-3|TRBV28|-|-
TGTGCCAGCAGTTCAACAGGCGAGAGTGTCTCTGGAAACACCATATATTTT
CASSSTGESVSGNTIYF
>TRBJ2-1|TRBV12-3/TRBV12-4|many|-
TGTGCCAGCAGTACTGGACCAGCGGGCGCCTACAATGAGCAGTTCTTC
CASSTGPAGAYNEQFF
>TRBJ1-2|TRBV12-3/TRBV12-4|many|TRBD1
TGTGCCAGCAGCCCGACAGGGGCACTGTATGGCTACACCTTC
CASSPTGALYGYTF
>TRBJ2-4|TRBV29-1|many|-
TGCAGCGTTGAAACAGGGATGAACATTCAGTACTTC
CSVETGMNIQYF
>TRBJ2-7|TRBV28|many|-
TGTGCCAGCAGTTCCTCCTACGAGCAGTACTTC
CASSSSYEQYF
>TRBJ1-1|TRBV6-1|-|-
TGTGCCAGCAGTGAAAAGGGACGAAGCAGGGCTGAAGCTTTCTTT
CASSEKGRSRAEAFF
>TRBJ2-7|TRBV12-3/TRBV12-4|many|-
TGTGCCAGCAGTCCCGGTTTCGGAAGGAGCTACGAGCAGTACTTC
CASSPGFGRSYEQYF
>TRBJ2-7|TRBV5-1|-|-
TGCGCCAGCAGCTCCGCCTGGACAGACTCCTACGAGCAGTACTTC
CASSSAWTDSYEQYF
>TRBJ2-7|TRBV6-5|few|TRBD1
TGTGCCAGCAGTTTTCAGACAGGGGCGGCCGAGCAGTACTTC
CASSFQTGAAEQYF
>TRBJ2-7|TRBV20-1|many|TRBD1
TGCAGTACCCGGGACAGGGGTTACGAGCAGTACTTC
CSTRDRGYEQYF
>TRBJ1-6|TRBV20-1|-|TRBD1
TGCAGTGCTAGAGATCCGAAGACAGGGGATAATTCACCCCTCCACTTT
CSARDPKTGDNSPLHF
>TRBJ2-5|TRBV5-1|few|TRBD2
TGCGCCAGCAGCTTTACTAGCGGGGGACCTCAAGAGACCCAGTACTTC
CASSFTSGGPQETQYF
>TRBJ2-1|TRBV5-1|many|TRBD1
TGCGCCAGCAGCTTGCTTGGGACAGGGATCCATGAGCAGTTCTTC
CASSLLGTGIHEQFF
>TRBJ1-5|TRBV20-1|few|-
TGCAGTGCTCGATTGGGGGGAAGCAATCAGCCCCAGCATTTT
CSARLGGSNQPQHF
>TRBJ2-5|TRBV29-1|many|-
TGCAGCGGGGGGGCCCAAGAGACCCAGTACTTC
CSGGAQETQYF
>TRBJ1-1|TRBV12-3/TRBV12-4|-|-
TGTGCCAGCAGTTTGTTGGACATGAACACTGAAGCTTTCTTT
CASSLLDMNTEAFF
>TRBJ2-7|TRBV5-8|many|TRBD1
TGTGCCAGCAGCTTGCGGGGACAGCCCTACGAGCAGTACTTC
CASSLRGQPYEQYF
>TRBJ2-3|TRBV6-1|many|-
TGTGCCAGCGGGTTAAATCCCCTTCGGGCTGGGGGCAGCACAGATACGCAGTATTTT
CASGLNPLRAGGSTDTQYF